These 12 T cell receptor beta chains came from one sample sequenced in a study of identical twins. From the 5' RACE reads, TCRdb called clonotypes with MiXCR, one entry per CDR3 protein. Among some 900,000 distinct CDR3 sequences listed, around an eighth were seen once. The sample also formed part of further work on yellow fever vaccine responses in identical twins.

Sequencing input: PBMCs. These receptors were collected from a woman younger than 30 in good health.

The chain links TRBV5-1 to TRBJ2-3; 7 positions agree with TRBD2. Germline-derived CDR1 and CDR2 are SGHRS and YFSETQ. This CDR3 has 16 amino acids. V lost 4 bases to trimming and J lost 2 bases; unmatched junction nucleotides: 10. The CDR3 loop is CASSPLSGRFTDTQYF. The CDR3 region has the DNA TGCGCCAGCAGCCCCCTTAGCGGGCGATTCACAGATACGCAGTATTTT.

V and J are TRBV5-1 and TRBJ2-7; D is unresolved. In germline, CDR1 is SGHRS, CDR2 YFSETQ. This CDR3 has 12 residues. V lost 4 bases and J lost 4, with 9 bases in between. The CDR3 protein is CASSILGYEQYF. The CDR3 coding sequence is TGCGCCAGCAGCATCCTAGGATACGAGCAGTACTTC. The variable domain in full, with the rest retrieved from reference TRBV5-1 and TRBJ2-7, is KAGVTQTPRYLIKTRGQQVTLSCSPISGHRSVSWYQQTPGQGLQFLFEYFSETQRNKGNFPGRFSGRQFSNSRSEMNVSTLELGDSALYLCASSILGYEQYFGPGTRLTVT.

This clonotype was observed a few times. The germline gene is not matched at one end of the junction; a read error may be the cause. V and J are TRBV5-1 and TRBJ2-1; the match to TRBD1 covers 9 bases. Germline-derived CDR1 and CDR2 are SGHRS and YFSETQ. The CDR3 spans 14 residues. CDR3 loop: CASRLGQGSNEQFF. As DNA, the CDR3 is TGCGCCAGCAGGTTGGGACAGGGTTCCAATGAGCAGTTCTTC.

The rearrangement joins TRBV5-1 to TRBJ1-1, with D possibly matching TRBD1 (6 bases). V was shortened by 7 bases and J by 3 bases, with 13 bases between the two germline ends. The germline V gene encodes CDR1 SGHRS and CDR2 YFSETQ. The CDR3 has 13 amino acids. The CDR3 region has the DNA TGCGCCAGCGCCGGGACAACCGACACTGAAGCTTTCTTT. Protein product: CASAGTTDTEAFF. Drawing the rest from reference TRBV5-1 and TRBJ1-1, the complete variable domain is KAGVTQTPRYLIKTRGQQVTLSCSPISGHRSVSWYQQTPGQGLQFLFEYFSETQRNKGNFPGRFSGRQFSNSRSEMNVSTLELGDSALYLCASAGTTDTEAFFGQGTRLTVV.

V is TRBV29-1 and J is TRBJ2-7; the D is unclear. Germline assignment: CDR1 SQVTM and CDR2 ANQGSEA. Trimming left V 2 bases short and J 6 bases short, with 14 bases between. The CDR3 consists of 13 residues. The DNA for the CDR3 is TGCAGCGTTGAAACAGAGAATACCCCCGAGCAGTACTTC. Protein product: CSVETENTPEQYF.

This clonotype was counted between two and nine times. V usage is TRBV7-9 and J usage is TRBJ1-2, with 9 positions matching TRBD1. The V gene end was trimmed by 6 bases and the J gene end by 0 bases; junction bases not matched to a gene: 8. The CDR3 sequence is 16 residues long. Germline V gene sequence: CDR1 SEHNR, CDR2 FQNEAQ (reference sequence). The CDR3 DNA reads TGTGCCAGCAGGCCCGGGACAGGGCCTTCTAACTATGGCTACACCTTC. Protein: CASRPGTGPSNYGYTF.

This clonotype was found a few times. This chain uses TRBV18 with TRBJ1-1, with a tentative D call TRBD1 (5 bases). CDR1 and CDR2 from the germline V gene are KGHSH and LQKENI. V was pared by 1 base and J by 3 bases, with 12 bases between. The CDR3 contains 15 residues. For the CDR3, the DNA is TGTGCCAGCTCACCACGTTGGGGGTTCGACACTGAAGCTTTCTTT. The encoded protein is CASSPRWGFDTEAFF.

This clonotype occurred a few times. V usage is TRBV5-1 and J usage is TRBJ1-2; a possible D gene is TRBD1 (5 bases). CDR3 length equals 16 residues. V was cut by 0 bases and J by 1 base, with 13 bases left in between. Germline CDR1 SGHRS, CDR2 YFSETQ. The CDR3 sequence is CASSLGSGLHNYGYTF. Written as DNA, the CDR3 is TGCGCCAGCAGCTTGGGTTCGGGACTTCATAACTATGGCTACACCTTC. Using reference TRBV5-1 and TRBJ1-2 for the parts outside the CDR3, the full variable domain is KAGVTQTPRYLIKTRGQQVTLSCSPISGHRSVSWYQQTPGQGLQFLFEYFSETQRNKGNFPGRFSGRQFSNSRSEMNVSTLELGDSALYLCASSLGSGLHNYGYTFGSGTRLTVV.

This clonotype has ten or more counts. The CDR3 spells CASYRDLSTDTQYF. The CDR3 coding sequence is TGCGCCAGCTACCGGGACTTAAGCACAGATACGCAGTATTTT. The chain has TRBV5-1 and TRBJ2-3; tentatively, D is TRBD2 (6 bases). The CDR3 totals 14 residues. Germline V gene sequence: CDR1 SGHRS, CDR2 YFSETQ. V was clipped by 7 bases and J by 0 bases, with 12 bases between them.

The genes are TRBV2 and TRBJ2-1, with 11 bases fitting TRBD2. Germline V CDR1 and CDR2: SNHLY, FYNNEI. The CDR3 has 14 amino acids. After removal of 8 bases from V and 6 bases from J, the junction contained 6 bases not matched to a gene. In DNA form, the CDR3 reads TGTGCCAGCCATACTAGCGGGGGAATCAATGAGCAGTTCTTC. It specifies CASHTSGGINEQFF.

This clonotype was detected only a few times. The chain has TRBV6-5 and TRBJ2-3; D ambiguous. V was trimmed by 4 bases and J by 3 bases, leaving 14 bases between them. This CDR3 comprises 15 residues. Per the germline V gene, CDR1 is MNHEY and CDR2 is SVGAGI. CDR3 in amino acids: CASSSHIVKTDTQYF. The CDR3 coding sequence is TGTGCCAGCAGTTCCCACATAGTTAAGACAGATACGCAGTATTTT.

This clonotype was seen repeatedly, ten times or more. In DNA, the CDR3 is TGTGCCACCAGTGATTTCAAGGGCACTGAAGCTTTCTTT. Protein: CATSDFKGTEAFF. The gene calls are TRBV24-1 and TRBJ1-1, with D unresolved. V was cut by 1 base and J by 4 bases, with 6 bases left in between. The CDR3 covers 13 residues. CDR1 is KGHDR, CDR2 SFDVKD, per germline.